This passage covers 29 T cell receptor beta chains from one sample sequenced in a study of blood T cells in healthy people across ages. A J-beta primer mix and a sample-barcoded 5' primer were used in a second PCR of about 6 to 12 cycles. MiXCR was run by TCRdb on the 5' RACE reads, yielding one entry per CDR3 protein. The sample holds approximately 1,700,000 distinct CDR3 sequences, roughly two fifths seen once. Specimen: blood. The receptors shown here come from a human donor in good health.

The chain couples TRBV7-2 to TRBJ1-5; D gene ambiguous. The V end lost 1 base, the J end lost 9 bases, and 13 bases lay between the germline ends. This CDR3 spans 14 amino acids. The germline V gene encodes CDR1 SGHTA and CDR2 FQGNSA. The CDR3 region is CASSLEAGYLPQHF. DNA for the CDR3: TGTGCCAGCAGCTTAGAGGCGGGGTACTTGCCCCAGCATTTT.

This clonotype was seen just once. The rearrangement uses TRBV4-1 and TRBJ2-7; 8 nucleotides line up with TRBD1. From germline, CDR1 is MGHRA and CDR2 YSYEKL. Trimming removed 2 bases from V and 4 bases from J; junction bases left unmatched: 10. The CDR3 has 16 residues. The CDR3 nucleotides read TGCGCCAGCAGCCAACTGCAGGGGGCCTCTTCGTACGAGCAGTACTTC. Protein sequence: CASSQLQGASSYEQYF.

This rearrangement joins TRBV5-5 to TRBJ2-3, with D perhaps matching TRBD1 or TRBD2 (5 bases each). V dropped 5 bases and J dropped 4 bases, with 20 bases sitting between them. The CDR3 totals 16 residues. The V gene's germline CDR1 is SGHKS and CDR2 YYEKEE (reference sequence). The CDR3 bases are TGTGCCAGCAGTCACTCGCCGGGACGCACTCCAGATACGCAGTATTTT. Translation: CASSHSPGRTPDTQYF.

The chain is built from TRBV7-2 and TRBJ2-5; D might be TRBD1 or TRBD2, each matching 5 bases. The CDR3 length is 13 residues. Germline CDR1 and CDR2: SGHTA and FQGNSA. The V gene lost 3 bases and the J gene lost 9 bases, with 14 bases spanning the gap. In nucleotides, the CDR3 is TGTGCCAGCAGCTTTAGGGGACCAAGGGCCCAGTACTTC. Its protein product is CASSFRGPRAQYF.

V is TRBV11-2 and J is TRBJ2-1; D gene uncertain. The CDR3 contains 12 residues. Looked up from germline, CDR1 is SGHAT and CDR2 is FQNNGV. V was cut by 5 bases and J by 8 bases, with 10 bases left in between. The CDR3 sequence: CASSPPADEQFF. CDR3 coding DNA: TGTGCCAGCAGCCCTCCGGCGGATGAGCAGTTCTTC. Based on the CDR3 plus reference TRBV11-2 and TRBJ2-1, the full variable domain is EAGVAQSPRYKIIEKRQSVAFWCNPISGHATLYWYQQILGQGPKLLIQFQNNGVVDDSQLPKDRFSAERLKGVDSTLKIQPAKLEDSAVYLCASSPPADEQFFGPGTRLTVL.

V gene TRBV9 combines with J gene TRBJ2-1; tentative D call: TRBD2 (6 bases). Trimming pared 4 bases from V and 2 bases from J, leaving 16 bases between. CDR3 size: 16 residues. Germline CDR1 reads SGDLS; CDR2 reads YYNGEE. CDR3 DNA sequence: TGTGCCAGCAGCCTGGTGAAGGGACTGACCTACAATGAGCAGTTCTTC. Protein product: CASSLVKGLTYNEQFF.

The table lists this clonotype with a few counts. The chain's CDR3 is CASSPTWGPYGYTF. CDR3 nucleotide sequence: TGTGCCAGCAGCCCCACTTGGGGCCCCTATGGCTACACCTTC. The gene calls are TRBV7-8 and TRBJ1-2; D perhaps matches TRBD1 (5 bases). Germline values: CDR1 SGHVS, CDR2 FQNEAQ. The CDR3 runs 14 residues. Trimming left V 5 bases short and J 4 bases short, with 14 bases between.

The chain recombines TRBV29-1 with TRBJ2-3; 9 positions match TRBD2. Trimming took 4 bases from V and 1 from J; bases not matched to a gene: 6. The CDR3 consists of 15 residues. CDR1 and CDR2 from the germline V gene are SQVTM and ANQGSEA. DNA for the CDR3: TGCAGCGTTGCGGTTAGCGGGGGCCGCACAGATACGCAGTATTTT. Translation gives CSVAVSGGRTDTQYF.

This clonotype has only a few counts. The rearrangement joins TRBV7-2 to TRBJ2-7; D perhaps matches TRBD1 (5 bases). Germline loops: CDR1 SGHTA, CDR2 FQGNSA. The CDR3 is 14 amino acids. V dropped 5 bases and J dropped 3 bases, with 14 bases sitting between them. The CDR3 coding sequence is TGTGCCAGCAGCGTTAGCAGGGTGAACTACGAGCAGTACTTC. This sequence encodes CASSVSRVNYEQYF.

This chain connects TRBV7-9 to TRBJ2-6; a possible D gene is TRBD2 (7 bases). The CDR3 is 15 residues long. Trimming pared 5 bases from V and 4 bases from J, leaving 12 bases between. Germline lookup yields CDR1 SEHNR and CDR2 FQNEAQ (reference sequence). The CDR3 DNA is TGTGCCAGCAGCGCCGCGGGGGCCGGGGCCAACGTCCTGACTTTC. Translated, it gives CASSAAGAGANVLTF. The full variable domain, in which reference TRBV7-9 and TRBJ2-6 provide the parts outside the CDR3, is DTGVSQNPRHKITKRGQNVTFRCDPISEHNRLYWYRQTLGQGPEFLTYFQNEAQLEKSRLLSDRFSAERPKGSFSTLEIQRTEQGDSAMYLCASSAAGAGANVLTFGAGSRLTVL.

The V gene is TRBV5-1, the J gene TRBJ1-2; 8 bases line up with TRBD1. Losses at the gene ends were 7 bases for V and 2 bases for J; bases not matched to a gene: 13. CDR1 SGHRS and CDR2 YFSETQ come from the germline V gene. The CDR3 runs 16 residues. For the CDR3, the DNA is TGCGCCAGCGGGCCTGGACAGGGCGATGTGAACTATGGCTACACCTTC. It translates to CASGPGQGDVNYGYTF.

This chain joins TRBV6-6 and TRBJ1-1, with D possibly being TRBD1 (5 bases). Trimming took off 2 bases at V and 8 bases at J, with 15 bases between the two ends. The CDR3 runs 14 residues. Germline lookup yields CDR1 MNHNY and CDR2 SVGAGI (reference sequence). The CDR3 reads CASSYGQLGAEAFF. The CDR3 DNA follows: TGTGCCAGCAGTTACGGACAACTCGGTGCGGAAGCTTTCTTT.

This clonotype showed up just a few times. The chain has TRBV3-1 and TRBJ2-3, with 10 bases aligning to TRBD2. The trim removed 5 bases at V and 3 bases at J, leaving 8 bases unmatched. There are 16 residues in the CDR3. The V gene's germline CDR1 is LGHDT and CDR2 YNNKEL (reference sequence). The CDR3 loop reads CASSYLAGAGTDTQYF. The CDR3 DNA sequence: TGTGCCAGCAGCTACCTAGCGGGGGCGGGAACAGATACGCAGTATTTT.

This clonotype occurred a few times. This chain uses TRBV15 with TRBJ1-1; no clear D. The CDR3 is 14 residues long. Trimming removed 5 bases from V and 2 bases from J, with 12 bases in between. The germline V gene encodes CDR1 LNHNV and CDR2 YYDKDF (reference sequence). The CDR3 bases are TGTGCCACCAGCTCCAGTCTGGTCAACACTGAAGCTTTCTTT. This codes for CATSSSLVNTEAFF.

Concerning this clonotype: Germline and junction disagree at one end, which may indicate a read error. The gene calls are TRBV6-6 and TRBJ2-7; no reliable D call. The CDR3 has 13 amino acids. Germline V gene data show CDR1 as MNHNY and CDR2 as SVGAGI (reference sequence). The CDR3 DNA sequence: TGTGCCGGCAGTAAAGGGCCTTTCTACGAGCAGTACTTC. Its translation is CAGSKGPFYEQYF.

This clonotype was detected a few times. This chain uses TRBV7-2 with TRBJ1-4; tentatively, D is TRBD1 (5 bases). From germline, CDR1 is SGHTA and CDR2 FQGNSA. V was trimmed by 5 bases and J by 12 bases, leaving 13 bases between them. The CDR3 is made up of 12 amino acids. This CDR3 is CASSLQSRELFF. The CDR3, as DNA: TGTGCCAGCAGCCTCCAATCCAGGGAACTGTTTTTT.

In its sample, this clonotype was seen once. The rearrangement links TRBV5-1 to TRBJ2-4; 10 bases agree with TRBD2. J was trimmed by 13 bases and V by 0 bases; bases with no gene match: 10. The CDR3 spans 15 residues. The germline CDR1 and CDR2 sequences are SGHRS and YFSETQ. The CDR3 DNA reads TGCGCCAGCAGCTTGGACCCGGGACTAGCGAGGGAGCAGTACTTC. Translating gives CASSLDPGLAREQYF.

This clonotype was seen more than once but under ten times. The V and J genes are TRBV10-3 and TRBJ1-5, with D possibly being TRBD1 (5 bases). The CDR3 runs to 14 residues. Germline V gene sequence: CDR1 ENHRY, CDR2 SYGVKD. V was shortened by 2 bases and J by 8 bases, with 13 bases between the two germline ends. The CDR3 is CAISEQGRGEPQHF. CDR3 nucleotide sequence: TGTGCCATCAGTGAGCAGGGCCGGGGGGAGCCCCAGCATTTT.

The chain is built from TRBV5-1 and TRBJ1-2, with unresolved D. V was cut by 0 bases and J by 4 bases, with 7 bases left in between. This CDR3 has 13 amino acids. Per germline, CDR1 SGHRS and CDR2 YFSETQ. CDR3 nucleotide sequence: TGCGCCAGCAGCTTGGAGCGGTTCTATGGCTACACCTTC. Its protein product is CASSLERFYGYTF.

A word on this clonotype: One base away lies a much larger clone, so this may be a sequencing read error. The V call is TRBV5-1, the J call TRBJ1-3, with D possibly TRBD1 on 5 matching bases. The CDR3 extends over 15 amino acids. Trimming stripped 1 base from V and 0 bases from J, with 8 bases between. Germline V gives CDR1 SGHRS, CDR2 YFSETQ. The CDR3 sequence is CASSLMTVSGNTIYF. CDR3 DNA: TGCGCCAGCAGCTTGATGACAGTCTCTGGAAACACCATATATTTT.

V is TRBV30 and J is TRBJ2-4; possibly TRBD1 for D (6 bases). The CDR3 sequence is 13 residues long. CDR1 and CDR2 (germline): GTSNPN, SVGIG (reference sequence). Trimming removed 6 bases from V and 13 bases from J, with 22 bases in between. Here the CDR3 DNA reads TGTGCCTGCTCGAAGGGGGACCCCTGGGAGCAGTACTTC. This encodes CACSKGDPWEQYF.

Only one count was recorded for this clonotype. This chain uses TRBV4-2 with TRBJ1-5; D perhaps matches TRBD1 (5 bases). Germline-derived CDR1 and CDR2 are LGHNA and YNFKEQ. V lost 0 bases, J lost 2 bases, and 11 bases lay in between. CDR3 length: 16 amino acids. The CDR3 loop is CASSQEWGDGNQPQHF. CDR3 nucleotides: TGTGCCAGCAGCCAAGAATGGGGGGATGGCAATCAGCCCCAGCATTTT.

This clonotype has only a few counts. This rearrangement joins TRBV10-3 to TRBJ2-3; 11 bases fit TRBD1. In germline, CDR1 is ENHRY, CDR2 SYGVKD. This CDR3 has 16 amino acids. V gave up 4 bases and J gave up 3 bases; unmatched junction bases: 6. The CDR3 bases are TGTGCCATCAGTGGGGGACAGGGGGTCGAAACAGATACGCAGTATTTT. Its translation is CAISGGQGVETDTQYF.

The sample holds a few counts of this clonotype. This chain joins TRBV7-9 and TRBJ2-5, with D possibly being TRBD2 (5 bases). V lost 7 bases and J 3 bases, leaving 21 bases between the germline ends. Germline loops: CDR1 SEHNR, CDR2 FQNEAQ (reference sequence). The CDR3 consists of 16 residues. CDR3: CASTLKRTGREETQYF. In DNA form, the CDR3 reads TGTGCCAGCACCCTGAAGAGGACTGGGAGAGAAGAGACCCAGTACTTC.

The chain joins TRBV5-1 to TRBJ2-5; the D gene is possibly TRBD2 (6 bases). With 4 bases removed from V and 4 bases from J, the gap between germline ends came to 14 bases. There are 14 residues in the CDR3. Germline CDR1 reads SGHRS; CDR2 reads YFSETQ. This CDR3 is CASSPRREVETQYF. CDR3 nucleotides: TGCGCCAGCAGCCCCAGGCGGGAAGTAGAGACCCAGTACTTC.

This chain uses TRBV7-2 with TRBJ2-7; the match to TRBD2 covers 9 bases. Germline CDR1 is SGHTA and CDR2 is FQGNSA. The CDR3 covers 19 residues. The J segment lost 1 base and the V segment lost 1 base, leaving 14 bases of the junction unmatched. The CDR3 loop reads CASSLESGGFYGTSYEQYF. CDR3 in DNA: TGTGCCAGCAGCTTAGAGAGCGGGGGGTTTTACGGTACGTCCTACGAGCAGTACTTC. The variable domain in full, with the rest retrieved from reference TRBV7-2 and TRBJ2-7, is GAGVSQSPSNKVTEKGKDVELRCDPISGHTALYWYRQSLGQGLEFLIYFQGNSAPDKSGLPSDRFSAERTGGSVSTLTIQRTQQEDSAVYLCASSLESGGFYGTSYEQYFGPGTRLTVT.

The DNA of the CDR3 is TGTGCCACCAGCAGGCTAACAGTGGGGGAAGCTTTCTTT. Protein sequence: CATSRLTVGEAFF. J is TRBJ1-1 and V is TRBV15; D is uncertain. V was clipped by 3 bases and J by 8 bases, with 13 bases between them. The CDR3 totals 13 residues. Germline V gene lookup returns CDR1 LNHNV and CDR2 YYDKDF (reference sequence).

The V gene is TRBV12-3 or TRBV12-4, the J gene TRBJ1-2; D possibly corresponds to TRBD1 (5 bases). CDR3 length equals 16 residues. Trimming left V 3 bases short and J 3 bases short, with 17 bases between. In nucleotides, the CDR3 is TGTGCCAGCAGTTTTCAAATGGGGGACGGGGACTATGGCTACACCTTC. This gives the protein CASSFQMGDGDYGYTF.

The chain is built from TRBV9 and TRBJ2-3; possibly TRBD2 for D (5 bases). The CDR3 runs to 15 residues. Trimming stripped 2 bases from V and 0 bases from J, with 10 bases between. Germline CDR1 reads SGDLS; CDR2 reads YYNGEE. The CDR3 loop is CASSVLTTSTDTQYF. The CDR3 DNA is TGTGCCAGCAGCGTTCTGACTACTAGCACAGATACGCAGTATTTT.